The subject of this entry is one T cell receptor beta chain. Its antigen remains unidentified. The junction had 10 bases not matched to a gene; V was cut back by 8 bases and J by 0 bases. This CDR3 is built from 16 residues. From germline, CDR1 is MNHEY and CDR2 SMNVEV (reference sequence). The data were obtained in a study of OX40 agonist ivuxolimab in advanced cancers. Study information: Three patients showed partial responses: one hepatocellular carcinoma and two cutaneous melanoma cases. Study-wide points: Some nonresponders likewise displayed low normalized T-cell clonal expansion. In the 0.1 to 3.0 mg/kg range, CD4+ and CD8+ blood T cells had expanded clonally by week 6.

The timepoints at which blood was sampled were baseline, cycle 4 day 1, and cycle 7 day 1. Libraries were prepared by immunoSEQ multiplex PCR; TCRdb keeps only in-frame clonotypes and omits some of them. The table shows around 50,000 clones, with around nine tenths occurring only once. The sequence was obtained from an adult with an advanced solid tumor such as melanoma, head and neck, liver or kidney cancer. Sequencing used CD4+ or CD8+ T cells sorted from blood, obtained in a trial of the OX40 agonist ivuxolimab. This chain connects TRBV27 to TRBJ2-1, with 7 bases that match TRBD2. Here the CDR3 reads CASLGLKRGSYNEQFF. For the CDR3, the DNA is TGTGCCAGCCTCGGACTGAAGCGGGGCTCCTACAATGAGCAGTTCTTC.